This TCR beta chain was identified during a study of control samples from healthy donors and cancer patients (dated by TCRdb to about 2020). The CDR3 starts with the cysteine, ends with the phenylalanine, and has 17 residues. Left in the record is the CDR3 DNA by itself, 51 bases read in frame from the first base. From a lookup of the germline V gene, CDR1 and CDR2 are SGHVS and FQNEAQ. V loses 1 base at its end and J loses 3 bases; junction bases beyond the gene matches: 8. As for this clone: Its antigen is unknown. Base qualities were left out, and no much larger clone turns up one base away.

The library was prepared using the immunoSEQ multiplex PCR assay. Sourced from immuneACCESS, this table was stored by TCRdb with only in-frame sequences that have V and J called. A share of the clones is absent; for the studies checked, an unresolved V gene accounts for under half, and the remainder has no known explanation. The sample table lists more than 110,000 clones, 80% to 90% of them with a count of one. 8.7% of the sample is in the top ten clones. This clonotype was obtained from a woman aged 25 to 39 in good health. The chain links TRBV7-8 with TRBJ2-7; 11 central nucleotides agree with TRBD2. Sequenced sample: blood. The CDR3 reads CASSLGPGTSGIYEQYF. The nucleotides read TGTGCCAGCAGCTTAGGGCCTGGGACTAGCGGAATCTACGAGCAGTACTTC.